This T cell receptor (beta chain) was identified in a study of T cell responses to AZD1222 COVID-19 vaccine. Only in-frame clones appear in the TCRdb table, and some are missing; sequencing was by immunoSEQ multiplex PCR. The sample yields around 130,000 clones, just over 85% seen once. CDR1 and CDR2 (germline): ENHRY, SYGVKD. V was pared by 11 bases and J by 5 bases, with 11 bases of the junction left unmatched. The CDR3 length is 15 residues. This TCR was recovered from an adult in good health. The sequencing used peripheral blood, collected on day 0 of AZD1222 vaccination. The rearrangement links TRBV10-3 to TRBJ1-5, with 11 bases aligning to TRBD1. The DNA for the CDR3 is TGTGCCTCCGGCCGGGACAGGGGGAGTTATCAGCCCCAGCATTTT. Residues: CASGRDRGSYQPQHF.